A selection of T cell receptor beta chains follows, all from one sample in a study of blood T cell repertoires in COVID-19. TCRdb's table, derived via immunoSEQ multiplex PCR, lists solely in-frame clones and lacks some. The data show about 30,000 clones, with approximately 80% seen just once and around 43% held by the top ten. Material for sequencing was peripheral blood. The receptors were gathered from a woman in her 70s with acute or convalescent COVID-19. Both conserved end residues are part of each CDR3. The order of the fields is D gene, J gene, V gene, clone size, CDR3 protein, CDR3 DNA. D genes are given only for firm matches. Only part of the rows carry a size: once, few, many, or a class if the clone is expanded.

>-|TRBJ2-5|TRBV2|-
CASSEVGGWETQYF
TGTGCCAGCAGTGAAGTCGGGGGTTGGGAGACCCAGTACTTC
>TRBD2|TRBJ2-1|TRBV30|-
CASSGWGLAGLEQFF
TGTGCCTCCTCAGGTTGGGGACTAGCGGGACTTGAGCAGTTCTTC
>TRBD2|TRBJ2-5|TRBV12-5|-
CASGLVRPSGRKETQYF
TGTGCTAGTGGTTTGGTAAGGCCTAGCGGGAGAAAAGAGACCCAGTACTTC
>TRBD1|TRBJ1-1|TRBV3-1/TRBV3-2|-
CASSHHYRGSNTEAFF
TGTGCCAGCAGCCACCACTACAGGGGTTCGAACACTGAAGCTTTCTTT
>-|TRBJ2-1|TRBV14|-
CASSQQGWGYNEQFF
TGTGCCAGCAGCCAGCAGGGGTGGGGGTACAATGAGCAGTTCTTC
>-|TRBJ1-4|TRBV7-2|-
CASSSGGGIEKLFF
TGTGCCAGCAGCTCTGGGGGGGGGATTGAAAAACTGTTTTTT
>-|TRBJ1-5|TRBV28|-
CASRFDRVNQPQHF
TGTGCCAGCAGGTTCGACAGAGTAAATCAGCCCCAGCATTTT
>-|TRBJ2-7|TRBV30|-
CAWRAPYGSYEQYF
TGTGCCTGGAGGGCCCCATACGGGTCCTACGAGCAGTACTTC
>-|TRBJ2-2|TRBV29-1|few
CSVARALNTGELFF
TGCAGCGTTGCTCGAGCGTTGAACACCGGGGAGCTGTTTTTT
>-|TRBJ2-3|TRBV5-1|-
CASSLGEVDTQYF
TGCGCCAGCAGCCTCGGGGAGGTAGATACGCAGTATTTT
>-|TRBJ2-7|TRBV6-5|-
CASRSGGGEYF
TGTGCCAGCAGGTCTGGTGGGGGCGAGTACTTC
>-|TRBJ1-1|TRBV11-3|once
CASSLDSNTEAFF
TGTGCCAGCAGCTTGGACAGTAACACTGAAGCTTTCTTT
>-|TRBJ2-1|TRBV6-2/TRBV6-3|-
CASSLWGGYNEQFF
TGTGCCAGCAGTCTTTGGGGAGGTTACAATGAGCAGTTCTTC
>TRBD1|TRBJ2-2|TRBV18|-
CASSQTGGANTGELFF
TGTGCCAGCTCACAGACAGGGGGCGCGAACACCGGGGAGCTGTTTTTT
>TRBD2|TRBJ2-6|TRBV10-3|-
CAISDQLAGVLWANVLTF
TGTGCCATCAGTGATCAACTAGCGGGGGTGCTCTGGGCCAACGTCCTGACTTTC
>-|TRBJ2-7|TRBV4-2|large
CASSQGGQTYEQYF
TGTGCCAGCAGCCAAGGTGGACAGACCTACGAGCAGTACTTC
>TRBD1|TRBJ1-4|TRBV6-5|-
CAISGTGGSKLFF
TGTGCCATCTCCGGGACAGGGGGATCAAAACTGTTTTTT
>-|TRBJ1-1|TRBV19|-
CASSIIGGEAFF
TGTGCCAGTAGTATAATCGGGGGTGAAGCTTTCTTT
>TRBD2|TRBJ2-5|TRBV10-3|-
CAISEGGGETQYF
TGTGCCATCAGTGAGGGGGGAGGGGAGACCCAGTACTTC
>TRBD2|TRBJ2-3|TRBV19|-
CASSHSSQGSSGSRDTQYF
TGTGCCAGTAGTCACTCCAGTCAGGGGTCTAGCGGGAGTCGGGATACGCAGTATTTT
>-|TRBJ2-3|TRBV7-2|-
CASSLGGAGASTDTQYF
TGTGCCAGCAGCTTAGGGGGGGCGGGGGCTAGCACAGATACGCAGTATTTT
>-|TRBJ2-3|TRBV3-1/TRBV3-2|-
CASSQPTLGTQYF
TGTGCCAGCAGCCAACCGACCCTAGGTACGCAGTATTTT
>TRBD1|TRBJ2-7|TRBV10-2|-
CASSEADREYREQYF
TGCGCCAGCAGTGAGGCAGACAGGGAGTATCGCGAGCAGTACTTC
>-|TRBJ1-1|TRBV20-1|-
CSAHLGSEAFF
TGCAGTGCTCACCTAGGATCAGAAGCTTTCTTT
>TRBD1|TRBJ2-1|TRBV9|-
CASSVEGGMQFF
TGTGCCAGCAGCGTAGAAGGGGGCATGCAGTTCTTC
>TRBD2|TRBJ2-1|TRBV5-4|-
CASSSSGSGSLNEQFF
TGTGCCAGCAGCTCCTCGGGGAGCGGGAGCCTCAATGAGCAGTTCTTC
>TRBD1|TRBJ1-2|TRBV27|-
CASSFLGQDPYGYTF
TGTGCCAGCAGTTTCCTTGGACAGGACCCCTATGGCTACACCTTC
>-|TRBJ2-3|TRBV5-6|-
CASSLDRRSTDTQYF
TGTGCCAGCAGCTTGGACCGCAGGTCAACAGATACGCAGTATTTT
>TRBD2|TRBJ2-5|TRBV4-2|-
CASSQERASGQETQYF
TGTGCCAGCAGCCAAGAGCGGGCTAGCGGACAAGAGACCCAGTACTTC
>TRBD1|TRBJ2-7|TRBV4-3|-
CASSPNPGGGPYEQYF
TGCGCCAGCAGCCCCAACCCAGGGGGCGGACCCTACGAGCAGTACTTC
>-|TRBJ2-2|TRBV19|-
CASSIVSSGELFF
TGTGCCAGTAGTATTGTGTCGTCGGGGGAGCTGTTTTTT
>TRBD2|TRBJ2-2|TRBV3-1/TRBV3-2|-
CASSLGLAGRAGELFF
TGTGCCAGCAGCCTTGGACTAGCGGGACGAGCCGGGGAGCTGTTTTTT
>-|TRBJ1-6|TRBV9|-
CASSVRGMSNSPLHF
TGTGCCAGCAGCGTCAGGGGAATGTCTAATTCACCCCTCCACTTT
>TRBD2|TRBJ2-3|TRBV7-9|-
CASSLGRLAGVSVDTQYF
TGTGCCAGCAGCTTAGGGAGACTAGCGGGAGTGTCAGTGGATACGCAGTATTTT
>-|TRBJ1-5|TRBV7-2|many
CASSLVQGNQPQHF
TGTGCCAGCAGCTTAGTACAGGGCAATCAGCCCCAGCATTTT
>TRBD2|TRBJ2-7|TRBV3-1/TRBV3-2|-
CASSQEGREETYEQYF
TGTGCCAGCAGCCAAGAGGGACGGGAGGAAACCTACGAGCAGTACTTC
>-|TRBJ1-5|TRBV7-2|large
CASSLTPGINQPQHF
TGTGCCAGCAGCTTAACTCCGGGGATCAATCAGCCCCAGCATTTT
>TRBD1|TRBJ2-5|TRBV4-2|-
CASSQEIFGTGVETQYF
TGTGCCAGCAGCCAAGAAATTTTTGGGACAGGGGTAGAGACCCAGTACTTC
>-|TRBJ2-7|TRBV3-1/TRBV3-2|-
CASSQEPEGRKVQYF
TGTGCCAGCAGCCAAGAACCGGAGGGGCGCAAAGTGCAGTACTTC
>TRBD2|TRBJ2-1|TRBV6-2/TRBV6-3|-
CASSPRVAGGPGEQFF
TGTGCCAGCAGTCCGCGGGTAGCGGGGGGGCCCGGTGAGCAGTTCTTC
>-|TRBJ2-3|TRBV2|-
CASRSGSPGDTQYF
TGTGCCAGCAGAAGTGGATCCCCAGGAGATACGCAGTATTTT
>TRBD2|TRBJ2-5|TRBV7-6|once
CASSFEPSGTQETQYF
TGTGCCAGCAGCTTCGAGCCTAGCGGTACTCAAGAGACCCAGTACTTC